The clone carrying this T cell receptor (beta chain) was observed once. The antigen remains unidentified. This entry is derived from a study of OX40 agonist ivuxolimab in advanced cancers. Overall study context: Patients received ivuxolimab, an intravenous treatment, every 2 weeks at 0.01 to 10 mg/kg. With a range of 23 to 79, age averaged approximately 60 years, and about 83% were male. Findings and caveats of the study: On average, CD8+ T cells had more expanded clones than CD4+.

Germline loops: CDR1 SGDLS, CDR2 YYNGEE. CDR3 length: 16 amino acids. With V trimmed by 3 bases and J by 1 base, 5 bases remained unmatched. Libraries were prepared by immunoSEQ multiplex PCR; TCRdb keeps only in-frame clonotypes and omits some of them. The table has 92,000 or so clones, roughly four fifths seen once. This specimen consisted of CD4+ or CD8+ T cells sorted from blood, obtained in a trial of the OX40 agonist ivuxolimab. The source of this sequence is an adult with an advanced solid tumor such as melanoma, head and neck, liver or kidney cancer. The chain combines TRBV9 with TRBJ1-5; the match to TRBD1 covers 9 bases. The CDR3 DNA reads TGTGCCAGCAGCGCCGGGACAGGGACGAGCAATCAGCCCCAGCATTTT. Its translation is CASSAGTGTSNQPQHF.